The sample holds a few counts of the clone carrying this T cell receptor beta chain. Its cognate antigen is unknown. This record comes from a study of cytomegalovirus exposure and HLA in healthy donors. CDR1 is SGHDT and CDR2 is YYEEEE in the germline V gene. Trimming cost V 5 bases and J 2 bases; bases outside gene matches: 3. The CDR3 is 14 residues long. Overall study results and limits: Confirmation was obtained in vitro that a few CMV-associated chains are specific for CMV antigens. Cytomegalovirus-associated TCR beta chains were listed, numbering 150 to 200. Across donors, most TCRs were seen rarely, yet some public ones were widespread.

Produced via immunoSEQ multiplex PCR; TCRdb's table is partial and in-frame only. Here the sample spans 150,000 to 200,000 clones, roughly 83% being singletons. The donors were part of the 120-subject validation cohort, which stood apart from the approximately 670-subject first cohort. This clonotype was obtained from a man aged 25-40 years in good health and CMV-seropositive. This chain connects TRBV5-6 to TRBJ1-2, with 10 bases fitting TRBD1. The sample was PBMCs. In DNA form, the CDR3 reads TGTGCCAGCAGGTGGGGACAGGGGAACTATGGCTACACCTTC. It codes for CASRWGQGNYGYTF.